The present entry profiles one T cell receptor beta chain with its context. Its target antigen remains unknown. Base quality data are lacking; no much larger clone is found one base away. These data are taken from a study of blood T cell repertoires in COVID-19 (TCRdb year 2020). Background on the whole study: Samples from collaborators originated in the United States, Italy and Spain and spanned both the acute and convalescent phases of COVID-19. The material from the prospective study consisted of cDNA or gDNA derived from T cells, B-cell-depleted T cells, or PBMCs. The dataset comprised deeply sampled blood TCRbeta repertoires from subjects exposed to, actively infected with, or recovered from COVID-19. The repertoires were released in a freely available public database intended as a resource for research on the immune response to SARS-CoV-2. Samples were obtained from the ongoing ImmuneRACE study (first 160 participants) and from 950 to 1,500 subjects provided by 6 global collaborators. Nearly every sample came with metadata listing a de-identified subject ID, COVID-19 status, age in years and sex. HLA class I and class II types, where available, came from metadata supplied by the sample provider rather than from assay-based typing. What the work shows at the level of the full study, not this receptor alone: How much clinical and demographic metadata was included differed by source and by participant, and the metadata was provided uncurated.

TCRbeta CDR3 regions were amplified from genomic DNA using the immunoSEQ Assay, a bias-controlled multiplex PCR. The study's processing was this. Nucleated cell counts per sample were estimated from amplification of reference gene primers within the assay. To quantify the absolute abundance of each unique TCRbeta CDR3 rearrangement, sequence reads were collapsed and filtered. For each sample, productive Simpson clonality was calculated as the square root of Simpson's diversity index across productive rearrangements. TCRdb's version of the immuneACCESS table is confined to in-frame rearrangements and falls short of the full clone set. An unresolved V gene accounts for under half of the shortfall where checked; the remainder is of unknown origin. For V, J and clone size, that table is used; D and trimming come from the DNA. The sample table shows about 150,000 clones, and 75% to 90% are seen once. Clones ranked in the top ten supply about 16% of the sample.

The CDR3 starts with the cysteine, ends with the phenylalanine, and has 13 residues. The entry retains the CDR3 DNA only, 39 bases that are in frame from base 1. The germline V gene gives CDR1 as MRHNA and CDR2 as SNTAGT. V lost 5 bases and J lost 9 bases, and the count of bases not matched to a germline gene is 6. Collaborating institutions collected whole blood in K2EDTA tubes following their own protocols. Collaborator samples were shipped for TCRbeta analysis as frozen whole blood, isolated PBMCs, or DNA extracted from either sample type. The chain links TRBV6-4 with TRBJ2-1, and TRBD2 aligns with 8 junction nucleotides. The material sequenced was peripheral blood. This TCR derives from a woman aged 40 to 50 with acute or convalescent COVID-19. The sequenced DNA is TGTGCCAGCAGTCCCGGGGGGGTTGGTGAGCAGTTCTTC. It translates as CASSPGGVGEQFF.